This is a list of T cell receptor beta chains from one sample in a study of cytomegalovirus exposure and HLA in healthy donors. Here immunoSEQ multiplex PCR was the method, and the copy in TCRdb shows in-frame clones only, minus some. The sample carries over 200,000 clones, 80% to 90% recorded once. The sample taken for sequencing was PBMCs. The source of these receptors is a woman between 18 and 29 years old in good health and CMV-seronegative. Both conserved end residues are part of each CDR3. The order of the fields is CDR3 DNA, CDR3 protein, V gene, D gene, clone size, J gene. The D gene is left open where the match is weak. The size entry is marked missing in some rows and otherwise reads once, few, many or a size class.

CDR3 DNA: TGTGCCAGCTCCCCCGCCTTGAGAGGTGAAAAACTGTTTTTT; CDR3 protein: CASSPALRGEKLFF; V gene: TRBV18; D gene: -; clone size: -; J gene: TRBJ1-4
CDR3 DNA: TGTGCCAGTAGTATAGATCTAATAGAAGCTTTCTTT; CDR3 protein: CASSIDLIEAFF; V gene: TRBV19; D gene: -; clone size: -; J gene: TRBJ1-1
CDR3 DNA: TGTGCCAGCAGCGTAGCAACTAGTGAGGTCGATGAGCAGTTCTTC; CDR3 protein: CASSVATSEVDEQFF; V gene: TRBV9; D gene: -; clone size: -; J gene: TRBJ2-1
CDR3 DNA: TGTGCCAGCAGCTTAGTGGGGACAGGGGTATACAATGAGCAGTTCTTC; CDR3 protein: CASSLVGTGVYNEQFF; V gene: TRBV7-4; D gene: TRBD1; clone size: once; J gene: TRBJ2-1
CDR3 DNA: TGTGCCTGGAGTTTACTAGACAGGTCACCCCTCCACTTT; CDR3 protein: CAWSLLDRSPLHF; V gene: TRBV30; D gene: -; clone size: -; J gene: TRBJ1-6
CDR3 DNA: TGTGCCAGCAGCTTAGGGCCAGCGGGATACTACGAGCAGTACTTC; CDR3 protein: CASSLGPAGYYEQYF; V gene: TRBV7-9; D gene: TRBD2; clone size: -; J gene: TRBJ2-7
CDR3 DNA: TGTGCCAGCAGCCCCCGGGGAGTTGGCGAGACCCAGTACTTC; CDR3 protein: CASSPRGVGETQYF; V gene: TRBV9; D gene: -; clone size: -; J gene: TRBJ2-5
CDR3 DNA: TGCGCCAGCAGCCCGGACAGGGGTTATGGCTACACCTTC; CDR3 protein: CASSPDRGYGYTF; V gene: TRBV5-1; D gene: TRBD1; clone size: -; J gene: TRBJ1-2
CDR3 DNA: TGTGCCAGCTCTTCCTCGAGGGTTTTGCAGCCCCAGCATTTT; CDR3 protein: CASSSSRVLQPQHF; V gene: TRBV6-1; D gene: -; clone size: -; J gene: TRBJ1-5
CDR3 DNA: TGCGCCAGCAGCCAAGGGGCAGGGCGGAACACTGAAGCTTTCTTT; CDR3 protein: CASSQGAGRNTEAFF; V gene: TRBV4-1; D gene: -; clone size: -; J gene: TRBJ1-1
CDR3 DNA: TGTGCCAGTAGTCAACAGCGGGGGGCTGAAGCTTTCTTT; CDR3 protein: CASSQQRGAEAFF; V gene: TRBV19; D gene: -; clone size: -; J gene: TRBJ1-1
CDR3 DNA: TGTGCCAGCAGTGAACGTCTAAACGGGGAGCTGTTTTTT; CDR3 protein: CASSERLNGELFF; V gene: TRBV6-1; D gene: -; clone size: -; J gene: TRBJ2-2